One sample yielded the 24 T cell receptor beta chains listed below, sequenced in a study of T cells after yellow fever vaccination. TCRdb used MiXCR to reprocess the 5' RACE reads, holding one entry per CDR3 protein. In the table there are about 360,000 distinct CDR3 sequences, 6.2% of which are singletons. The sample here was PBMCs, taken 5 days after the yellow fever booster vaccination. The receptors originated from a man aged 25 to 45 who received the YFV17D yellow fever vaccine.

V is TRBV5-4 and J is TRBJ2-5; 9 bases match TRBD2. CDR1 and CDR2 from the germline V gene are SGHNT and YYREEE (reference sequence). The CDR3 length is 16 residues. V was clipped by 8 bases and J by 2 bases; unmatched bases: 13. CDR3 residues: CASSGAAGGEQETQYF. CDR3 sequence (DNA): TGTGCCAGTTCAGGGGCGGCGGGAGGGGAACAAGAGACCCAGTACTTC.

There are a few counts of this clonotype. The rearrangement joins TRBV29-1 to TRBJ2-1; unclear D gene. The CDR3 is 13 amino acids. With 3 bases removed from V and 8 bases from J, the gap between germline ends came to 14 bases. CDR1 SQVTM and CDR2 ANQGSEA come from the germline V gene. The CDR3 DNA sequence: TGCAGCGTTGATGGGCGCCGGTTGGATGAGCAGTTCTTC. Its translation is CSVDGRRLDEQFF.

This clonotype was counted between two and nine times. For the CDR3, the DNA is TGCAGCGTTGACGGGTGGGAGGCCGCCTACAATGAGCAGTTCTTC. Its protein is CSVDGWEAAYNEQFF. The gene calls are TRBV29-1 and TRBJ2-1; D is perhaps TRBD2 (6 bases). This CDR3 has 15 residues. Trimming removed 3 bases from V and 2 bases from J, with 14 bases in between. Germline CDR1 SQVTM, CDR2 ANQGSEA.

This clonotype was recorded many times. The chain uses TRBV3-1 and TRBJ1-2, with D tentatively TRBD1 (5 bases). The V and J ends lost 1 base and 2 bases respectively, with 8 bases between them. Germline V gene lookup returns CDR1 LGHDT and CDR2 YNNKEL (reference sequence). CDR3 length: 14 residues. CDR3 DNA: TGTGCCAGCAGCCAAGGTGCAGGGAACTATGGCTACACCTTC. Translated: CASSQGAGNYGYTF.

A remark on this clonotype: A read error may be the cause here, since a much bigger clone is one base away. The CDR3 DNA follows: TGTGCCAGCAGCAAGCCCCAGGGGGATCATTCACCCATCCACTTT. Its protein is CASSKPQGDHSPIHF. The rearrangement uses TRBV25-1 and TRBJ1-6; 7 bases line up with TRBD1. This CDR3 has 15 residues. The germline V gene has CDR1 MGHDK and CDR2 SYGVNS.

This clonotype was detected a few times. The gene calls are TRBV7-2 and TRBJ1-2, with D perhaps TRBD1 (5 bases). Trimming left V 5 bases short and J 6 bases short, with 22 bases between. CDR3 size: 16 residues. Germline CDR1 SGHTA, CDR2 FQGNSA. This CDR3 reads CASSRRGRPSTHGYTF. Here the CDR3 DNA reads TGTGCCAGCAGCCGCCGGGGCAGACCCAGTACCCATGGCTACACCTTC.

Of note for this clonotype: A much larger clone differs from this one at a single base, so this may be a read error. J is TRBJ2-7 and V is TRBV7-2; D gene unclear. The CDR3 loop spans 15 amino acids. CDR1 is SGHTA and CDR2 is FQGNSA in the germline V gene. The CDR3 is CAGSLGVSSSYEQYF. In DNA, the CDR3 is TGTGCCGGCAGCTTAGGAGTATCTAGCTCCTACGAGCAGTACTTC.

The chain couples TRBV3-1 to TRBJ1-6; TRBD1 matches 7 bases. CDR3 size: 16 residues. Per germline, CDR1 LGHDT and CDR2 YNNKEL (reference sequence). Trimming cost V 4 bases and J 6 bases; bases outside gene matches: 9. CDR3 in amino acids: CASSRRQGVTNSPLHF. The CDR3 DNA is TGTGCCAGCAGCCGACGACAGGGTGTTACTAATTCACCCCTCCACTTT.

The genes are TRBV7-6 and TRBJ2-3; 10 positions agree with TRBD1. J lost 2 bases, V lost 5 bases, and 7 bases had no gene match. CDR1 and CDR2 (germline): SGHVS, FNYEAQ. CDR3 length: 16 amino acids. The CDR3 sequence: CASSIQTGGPTDTQYF. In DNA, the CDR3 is TGTGCCAGCAGCATACAGACAGGGGGCCCCACAGATACGCAGTATTTT.

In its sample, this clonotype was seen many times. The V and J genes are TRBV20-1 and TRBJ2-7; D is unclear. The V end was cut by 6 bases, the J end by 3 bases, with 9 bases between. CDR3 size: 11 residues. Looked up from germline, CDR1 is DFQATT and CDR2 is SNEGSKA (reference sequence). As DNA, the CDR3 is TGCAGTGCCTTTTCAGGCTACGAGCAGTACTTC. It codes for CSAFSGYEQYF.

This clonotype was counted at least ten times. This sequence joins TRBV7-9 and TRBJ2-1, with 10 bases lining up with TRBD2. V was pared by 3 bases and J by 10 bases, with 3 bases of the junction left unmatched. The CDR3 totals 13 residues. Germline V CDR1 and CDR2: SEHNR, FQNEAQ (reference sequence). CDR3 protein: CASSFPGLAEQFF. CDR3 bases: TGTGCCAGCAGCTTCCCGGGACTAGCGGAGCAGTTCTTC.

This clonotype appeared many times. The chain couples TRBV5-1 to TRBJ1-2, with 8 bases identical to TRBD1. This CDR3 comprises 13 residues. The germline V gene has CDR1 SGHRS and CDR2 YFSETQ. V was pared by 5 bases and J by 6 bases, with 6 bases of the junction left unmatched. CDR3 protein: CASSGQGANGYTF. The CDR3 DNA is TGCGCCAGCAGTGGGCAGGGGGCAAATGGCTACACCTTC.

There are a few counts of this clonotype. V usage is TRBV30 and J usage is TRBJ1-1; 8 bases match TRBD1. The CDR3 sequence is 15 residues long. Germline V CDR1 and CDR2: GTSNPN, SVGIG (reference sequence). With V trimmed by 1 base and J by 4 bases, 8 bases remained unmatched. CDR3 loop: CAWSGKRQGTTEAFF. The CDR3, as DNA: TGTGCCTGGAGTGGAAAACGACAGGGGACCACTGAAGCTTTCTTT.

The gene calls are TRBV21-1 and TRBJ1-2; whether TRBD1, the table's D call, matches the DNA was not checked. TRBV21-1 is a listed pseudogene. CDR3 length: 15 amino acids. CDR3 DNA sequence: TGTGCCAGCAGCAAAGAGGACAGCGCTAACTATGGCTACACCTTC. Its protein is CASSKEDSANYGYTF.

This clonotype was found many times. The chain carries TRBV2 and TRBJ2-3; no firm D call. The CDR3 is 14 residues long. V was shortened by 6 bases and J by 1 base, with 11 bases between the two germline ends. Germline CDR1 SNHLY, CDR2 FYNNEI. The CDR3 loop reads CASRDLRGTDTQYF. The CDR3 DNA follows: TGTGCCAGCAGGGACCTCCGCGGCACAGATACGCAGTATTTT.

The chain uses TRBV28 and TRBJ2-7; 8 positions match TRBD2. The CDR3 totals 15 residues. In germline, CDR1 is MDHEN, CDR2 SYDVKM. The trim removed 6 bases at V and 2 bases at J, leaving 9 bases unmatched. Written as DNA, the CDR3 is TGTGCCAGCAGATCCGAGAGACTAGCGACCTACGAGCAGTACTTC. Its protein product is CASRSERLATYEQYF.

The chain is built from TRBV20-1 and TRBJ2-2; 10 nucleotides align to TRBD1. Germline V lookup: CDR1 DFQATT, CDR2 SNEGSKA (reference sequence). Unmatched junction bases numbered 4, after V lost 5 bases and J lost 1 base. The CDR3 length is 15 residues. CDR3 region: CSAWGDRGNTGELFF. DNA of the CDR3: TGCAGTGCTTGGGGGGACAGGGGGAACACCGGGGAGCTGTTTTTT.

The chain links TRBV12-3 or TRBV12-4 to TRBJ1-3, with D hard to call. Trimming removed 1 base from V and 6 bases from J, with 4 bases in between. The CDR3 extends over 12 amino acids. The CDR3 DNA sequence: TGTGCCAGCAGTTTAGTCGAAAACACCATATATTTT. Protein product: CASSLVENTIYF.

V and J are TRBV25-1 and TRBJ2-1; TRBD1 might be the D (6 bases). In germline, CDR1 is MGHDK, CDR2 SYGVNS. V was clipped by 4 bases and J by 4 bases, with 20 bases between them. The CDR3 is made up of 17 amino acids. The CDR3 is CASSAQTGKVRYNEQFF. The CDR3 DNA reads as TGTGCCAGCAGTGCCCAAACAGGGAAAGTCAGGTACAATGAGCAGTTCTTC.

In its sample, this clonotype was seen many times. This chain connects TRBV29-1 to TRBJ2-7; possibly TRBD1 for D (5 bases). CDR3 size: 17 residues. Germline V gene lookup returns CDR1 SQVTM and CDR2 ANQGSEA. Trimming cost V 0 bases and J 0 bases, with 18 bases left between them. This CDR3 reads CSVEDPLAQGSSYEQYF. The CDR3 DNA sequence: TGCAGCGTTGAAGATCCCCTCGCCCAGGGAAGCTCCTACGAGCAGTACTTC.

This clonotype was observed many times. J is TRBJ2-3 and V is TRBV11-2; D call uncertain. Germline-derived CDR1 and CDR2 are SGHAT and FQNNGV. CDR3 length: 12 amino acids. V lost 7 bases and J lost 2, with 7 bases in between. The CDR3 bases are TGTGCCAGCACCCCGTCCACAGATACGCAGTATTTT. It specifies CASTPSTDTQYF.

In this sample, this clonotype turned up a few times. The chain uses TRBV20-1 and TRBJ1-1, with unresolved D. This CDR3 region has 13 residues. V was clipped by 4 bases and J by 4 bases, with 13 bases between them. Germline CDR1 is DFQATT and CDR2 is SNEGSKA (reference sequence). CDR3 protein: CSAMIDEGTEAFF. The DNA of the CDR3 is TGCAGTGCTATGATTGACGAGGGCACTGAAGCTTTCTTT.

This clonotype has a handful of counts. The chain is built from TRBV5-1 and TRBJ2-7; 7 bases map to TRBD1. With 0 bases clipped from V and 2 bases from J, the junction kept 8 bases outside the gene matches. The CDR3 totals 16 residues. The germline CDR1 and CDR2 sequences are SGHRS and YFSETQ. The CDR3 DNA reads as TGCGCCAGCAGCTTGGTGGGACAGAGTATCCCCTACGAGCAGTACTTC. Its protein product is CASSLVGQSIPYEQYF. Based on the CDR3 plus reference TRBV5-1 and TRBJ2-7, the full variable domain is KAGVTQTPRYLIKTRGQQVTLSCSPISGHRSVSWYQQTPGQGLQFLFEYFSETQRNKGNFPGRFSGRQFSNSRSEMNVSTLELGDSALYLCASSLVGQSIPYEQYFGPGTRLTVT.

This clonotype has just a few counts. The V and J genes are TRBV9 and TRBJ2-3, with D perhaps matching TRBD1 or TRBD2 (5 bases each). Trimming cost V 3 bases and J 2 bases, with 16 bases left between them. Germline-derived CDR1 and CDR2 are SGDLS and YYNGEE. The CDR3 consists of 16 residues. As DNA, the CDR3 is TGTGCCAGCAGCGCTAGGACCGGGACCAACACAGATACGCAGTATTTT. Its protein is CASSARTGTNTDTQYF.